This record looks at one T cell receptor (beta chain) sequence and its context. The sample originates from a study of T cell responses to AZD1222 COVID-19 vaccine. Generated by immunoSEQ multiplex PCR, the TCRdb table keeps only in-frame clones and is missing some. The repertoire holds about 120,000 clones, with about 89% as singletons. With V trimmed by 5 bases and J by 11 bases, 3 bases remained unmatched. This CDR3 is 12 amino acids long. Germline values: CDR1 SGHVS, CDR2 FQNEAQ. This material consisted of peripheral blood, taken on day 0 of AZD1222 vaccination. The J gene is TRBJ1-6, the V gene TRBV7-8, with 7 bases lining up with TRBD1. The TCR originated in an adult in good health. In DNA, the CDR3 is TGTGCCAGCAGCCCTGACAGGGCACCCCTCCACTTT. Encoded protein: CASSPDRAPLHF. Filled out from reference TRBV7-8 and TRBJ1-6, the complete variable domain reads GAGVSQSPRYKVAKRGQDVALRCDPISGHVSLFWYQQALGQGPEFLTYFQNEAQLDKSGLPSDRFFAERPEGSVSTLKIQRTQQEDSAVYLCASSPDRAPLHFGNGTRLTVT.